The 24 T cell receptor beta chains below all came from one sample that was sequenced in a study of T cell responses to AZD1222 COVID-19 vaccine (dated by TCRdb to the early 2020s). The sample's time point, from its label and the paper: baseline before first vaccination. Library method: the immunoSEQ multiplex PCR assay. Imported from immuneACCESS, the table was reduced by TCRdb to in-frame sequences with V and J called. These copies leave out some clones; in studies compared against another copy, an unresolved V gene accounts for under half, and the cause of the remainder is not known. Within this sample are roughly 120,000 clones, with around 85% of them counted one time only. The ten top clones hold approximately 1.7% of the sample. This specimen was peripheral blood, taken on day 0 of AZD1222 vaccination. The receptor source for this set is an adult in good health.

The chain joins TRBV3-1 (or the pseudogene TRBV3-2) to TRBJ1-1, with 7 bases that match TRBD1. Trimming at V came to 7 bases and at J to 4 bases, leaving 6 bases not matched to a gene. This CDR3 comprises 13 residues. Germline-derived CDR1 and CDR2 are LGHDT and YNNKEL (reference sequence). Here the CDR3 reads CASNRGGSTEAFF. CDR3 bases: TGTGCCAGCAATCGAGGGGGCAGCACTGAAGCTTTCTTT.

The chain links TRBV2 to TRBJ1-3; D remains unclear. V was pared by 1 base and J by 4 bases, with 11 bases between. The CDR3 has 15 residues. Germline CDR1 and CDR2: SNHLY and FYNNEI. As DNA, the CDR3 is TGTGCCAGCAGTGAAGAAAGACATCCGGGAAACACCATATATTTT. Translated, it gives CASSEERHPGNTIYF.

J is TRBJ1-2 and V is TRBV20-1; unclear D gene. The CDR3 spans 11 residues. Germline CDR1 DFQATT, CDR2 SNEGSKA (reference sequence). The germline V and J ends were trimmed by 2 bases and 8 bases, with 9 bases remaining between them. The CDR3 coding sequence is TGCAGTGCTAGACAGCAGAGAGGCTACACCTTC. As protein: CSARQQRGYTF.

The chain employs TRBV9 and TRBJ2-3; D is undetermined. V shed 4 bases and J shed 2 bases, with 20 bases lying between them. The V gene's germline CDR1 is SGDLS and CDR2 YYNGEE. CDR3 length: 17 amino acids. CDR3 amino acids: CASSPGRTPIFTDTQYF. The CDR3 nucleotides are TGTGCCAGCAGCCCAGGAAGGACCCCTATATTCACAGATACGCAGTATTTT.

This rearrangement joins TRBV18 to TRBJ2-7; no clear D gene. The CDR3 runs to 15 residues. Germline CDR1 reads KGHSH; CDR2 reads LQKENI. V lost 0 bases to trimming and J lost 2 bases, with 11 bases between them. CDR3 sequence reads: CASSPPRTGPYEQYF. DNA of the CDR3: TGTGCCAGCTCACCACCTCGGACCGGGCCCTACGAGCAGTACTTC.

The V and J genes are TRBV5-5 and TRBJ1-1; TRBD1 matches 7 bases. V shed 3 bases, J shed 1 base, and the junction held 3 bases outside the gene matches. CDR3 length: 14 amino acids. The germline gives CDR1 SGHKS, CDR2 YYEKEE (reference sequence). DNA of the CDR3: TGTGCCAGCAGCTCCCGACAGGGGAACACTGAAGCTTTCTTT. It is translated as CASSSRQGNTEAFF.

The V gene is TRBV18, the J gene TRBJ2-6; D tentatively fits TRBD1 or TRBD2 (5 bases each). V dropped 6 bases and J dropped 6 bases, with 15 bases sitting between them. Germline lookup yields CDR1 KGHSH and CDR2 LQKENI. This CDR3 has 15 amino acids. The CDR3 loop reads CASSRGVTEANVLTF. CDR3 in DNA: TGTGCCAGCTCCCGAGGGGTGACTGAGGCCAACGTCCTGACTTTC.

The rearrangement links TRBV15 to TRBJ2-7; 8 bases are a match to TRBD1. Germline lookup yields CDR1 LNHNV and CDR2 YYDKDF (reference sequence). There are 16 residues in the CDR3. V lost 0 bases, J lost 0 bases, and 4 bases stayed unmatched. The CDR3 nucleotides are TGTGCCACCAGCAGAGAGGGACAGGAGAGCTCCTACGAGCAGTACTTC. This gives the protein CATSREGQESSYEQYF.

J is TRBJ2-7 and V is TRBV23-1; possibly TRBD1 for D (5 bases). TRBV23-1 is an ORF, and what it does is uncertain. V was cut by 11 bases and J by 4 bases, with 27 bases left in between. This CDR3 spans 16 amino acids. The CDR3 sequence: CAGTPSNRLGDYEQYF. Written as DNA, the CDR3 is TGCGCCGGAACACCCTCGAACAGGCTTGGGGATTACGAGCAGTACTTC.

The CDR3 loop reads CASSASGTGNTEAFF. For the CDR3, the DNA is TGTGCCAGCAGCGCCTCAGGGACAGGCAACACTGAAGCTTTCTTT. The chain combines TRBV21-1 with TRBJ1-1; the D call TRBD1 from the table was never checked on the DNA. TRBV21-1 is reported as a pseudogene. The CDR3 extends over 15 amino acids.

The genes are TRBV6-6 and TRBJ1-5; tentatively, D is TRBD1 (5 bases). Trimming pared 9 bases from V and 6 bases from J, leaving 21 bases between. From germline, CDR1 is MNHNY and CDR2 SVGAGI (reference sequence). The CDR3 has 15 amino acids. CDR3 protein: CASRQQEVGGQPQHF. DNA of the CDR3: TGTGCCAGTCGTCAACAGGAGGTCGGGGGTCAGCCCCAGCATTTT.

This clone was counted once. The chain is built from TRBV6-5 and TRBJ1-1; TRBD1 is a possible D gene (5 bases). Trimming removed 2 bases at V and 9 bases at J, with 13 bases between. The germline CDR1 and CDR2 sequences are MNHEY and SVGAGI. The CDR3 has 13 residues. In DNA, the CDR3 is TGTGCCAGCAGTTACGGGTTAGGGACGAAAGCTTTCTTT. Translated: CASSYGLGTKAFF.

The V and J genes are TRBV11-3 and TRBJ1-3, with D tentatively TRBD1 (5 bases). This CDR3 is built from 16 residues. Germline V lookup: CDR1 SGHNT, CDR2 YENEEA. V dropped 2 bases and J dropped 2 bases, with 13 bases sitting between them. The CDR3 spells CASSLQGSMPGNTIYF. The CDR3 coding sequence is TGTGCCAGCAGCTTACAGGGCTCTATGCCTGGAAACACCATATATTTT.

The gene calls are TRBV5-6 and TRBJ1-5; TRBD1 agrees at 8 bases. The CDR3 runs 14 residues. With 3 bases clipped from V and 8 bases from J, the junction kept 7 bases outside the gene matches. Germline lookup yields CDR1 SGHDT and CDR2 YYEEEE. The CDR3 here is CASSSPRGQEPQHF. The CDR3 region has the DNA TGTGCCAGCAGCTCACCCAGGGGGCAGGAGCCCCAGCATTTT.

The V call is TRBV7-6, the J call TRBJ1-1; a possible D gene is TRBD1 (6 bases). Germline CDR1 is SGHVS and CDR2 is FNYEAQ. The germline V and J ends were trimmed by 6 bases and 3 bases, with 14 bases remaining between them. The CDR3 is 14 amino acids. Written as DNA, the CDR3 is TGTGCCAGCAGTAGGGTGGGGGGCGACACTGAAGCTTTCTTT. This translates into CASSRVGGDTEAFF. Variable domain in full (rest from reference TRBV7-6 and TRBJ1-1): GAGVSQSPRYKVTKRGQDVALRCDPISGHVSLYWYRQALGQGPEFLTYFNYEAQQDKSGLPNDRFSAERPEGSISTLTIQRTEQRDSAMYRCASSRVGGDTEAFFGQGTRLTVV.

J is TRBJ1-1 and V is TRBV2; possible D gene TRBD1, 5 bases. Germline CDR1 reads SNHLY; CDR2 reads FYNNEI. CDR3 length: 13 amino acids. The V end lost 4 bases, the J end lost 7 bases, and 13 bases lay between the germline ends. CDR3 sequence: CASSVSGKGEAFF. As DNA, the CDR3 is TGTGCCAGCAGTGTGTCAGGGAAAGGTGAAGCTTTCTTT.

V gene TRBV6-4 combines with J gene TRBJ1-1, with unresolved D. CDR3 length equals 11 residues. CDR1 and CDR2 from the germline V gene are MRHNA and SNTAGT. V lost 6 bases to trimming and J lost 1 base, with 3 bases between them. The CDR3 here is CASRQNTEAFF. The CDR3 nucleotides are TGTGCCAGCAGACAGAACACTGAAGCTTTCTTT.

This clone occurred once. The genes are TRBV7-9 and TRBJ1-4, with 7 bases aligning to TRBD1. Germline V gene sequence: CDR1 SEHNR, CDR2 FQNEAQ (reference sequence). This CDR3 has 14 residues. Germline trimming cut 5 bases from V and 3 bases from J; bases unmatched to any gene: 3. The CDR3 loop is CASSRTGSNEKLFF. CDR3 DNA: TGTGCCAGCAGCCGGACAGGATCTAATGAAAAACTGTTTTTT.

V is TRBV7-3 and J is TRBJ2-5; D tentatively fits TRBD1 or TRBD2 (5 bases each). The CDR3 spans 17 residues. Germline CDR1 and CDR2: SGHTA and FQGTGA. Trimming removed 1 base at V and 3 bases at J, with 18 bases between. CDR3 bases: TGTGCCAGCAGCTTAAATGGGGGATCCTTCCCCAAAGAGACCCAGTACTTC. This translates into CASSLNGGSFPKETQYF.

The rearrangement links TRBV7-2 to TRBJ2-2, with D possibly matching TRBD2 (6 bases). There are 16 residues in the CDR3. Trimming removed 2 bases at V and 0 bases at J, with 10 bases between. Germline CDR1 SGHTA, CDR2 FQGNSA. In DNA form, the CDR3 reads TGTGCCAGCAGCTTATTGATAGCGGCGAACACCGGGGAGCTGTTTTTT. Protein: CASSLLIAANTGELFF.

The CDR3 reads CASSARMRLMNTEAFF. CDR3 nucleotide sequence: TGTGCCAGTAGTGCCCGCATGAGGTTAATGAACACTGAAGCTTTCTTT. The chain carries TRBV19 and TRBJ1-1; D gene ambiguous. CDR3 length: 16 residues. V lost 5 bases to trimming and J lost 0 bases, with 16 bases between them. Germline values: CDR1 LNHDA, CDR2 SQIVND (reference sequence).

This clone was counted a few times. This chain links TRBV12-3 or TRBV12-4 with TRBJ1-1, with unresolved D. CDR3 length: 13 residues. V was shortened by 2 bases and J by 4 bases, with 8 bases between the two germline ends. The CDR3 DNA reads TGTGCCAGCAGTTTAAGGGAGGGCACTGAAGCTTTCTTT. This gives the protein CASSLREGTEAFF.

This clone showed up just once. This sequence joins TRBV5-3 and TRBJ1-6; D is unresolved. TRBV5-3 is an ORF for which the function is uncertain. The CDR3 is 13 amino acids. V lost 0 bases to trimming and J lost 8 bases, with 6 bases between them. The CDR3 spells CARSLAPHSPLHF. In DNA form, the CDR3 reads TGTGCCAGAAGCTTGGCCCCACATTCACCCCTCCACTTT.

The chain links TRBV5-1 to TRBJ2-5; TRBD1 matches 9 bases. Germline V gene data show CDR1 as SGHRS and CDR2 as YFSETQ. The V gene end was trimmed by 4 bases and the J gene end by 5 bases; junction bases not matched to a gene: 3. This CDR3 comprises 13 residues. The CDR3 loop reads CASSPGTGETQYF. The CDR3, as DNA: TGCGCCAGCAGCCCCGGGACAGGGGAGACCCAGTACTTC.